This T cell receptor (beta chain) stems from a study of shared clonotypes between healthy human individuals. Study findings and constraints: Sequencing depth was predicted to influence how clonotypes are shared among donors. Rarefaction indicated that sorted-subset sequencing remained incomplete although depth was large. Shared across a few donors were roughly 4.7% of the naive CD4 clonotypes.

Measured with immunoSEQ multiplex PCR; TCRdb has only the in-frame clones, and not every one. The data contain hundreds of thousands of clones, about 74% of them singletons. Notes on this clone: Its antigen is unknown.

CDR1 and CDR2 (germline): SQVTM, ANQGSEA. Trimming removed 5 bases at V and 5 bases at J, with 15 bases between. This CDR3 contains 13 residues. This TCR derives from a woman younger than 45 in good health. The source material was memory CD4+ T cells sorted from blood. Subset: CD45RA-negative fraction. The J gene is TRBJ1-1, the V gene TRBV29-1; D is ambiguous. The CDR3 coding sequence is TGCAGCGTTCAGCCGGGCCTGGGTACTGAAGCTTTCTTT. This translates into CSVQPGLGTEAFF.